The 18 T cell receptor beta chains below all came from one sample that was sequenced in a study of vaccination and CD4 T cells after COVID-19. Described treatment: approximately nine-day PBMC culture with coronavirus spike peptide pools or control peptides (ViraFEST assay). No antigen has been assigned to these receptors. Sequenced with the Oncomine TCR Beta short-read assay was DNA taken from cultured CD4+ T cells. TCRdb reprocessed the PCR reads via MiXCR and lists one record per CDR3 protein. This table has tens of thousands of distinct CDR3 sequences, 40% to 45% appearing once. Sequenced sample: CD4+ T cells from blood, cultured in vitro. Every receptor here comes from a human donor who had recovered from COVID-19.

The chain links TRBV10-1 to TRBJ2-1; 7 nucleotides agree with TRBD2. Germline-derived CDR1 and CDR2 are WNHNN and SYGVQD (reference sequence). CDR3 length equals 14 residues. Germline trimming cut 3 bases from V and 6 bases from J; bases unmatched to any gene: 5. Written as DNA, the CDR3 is TGCGCCAGCAGTGATGCGGGCGGGAGCAATGAGCAGTTCTTC. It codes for CASSDAGGSNEQFF.

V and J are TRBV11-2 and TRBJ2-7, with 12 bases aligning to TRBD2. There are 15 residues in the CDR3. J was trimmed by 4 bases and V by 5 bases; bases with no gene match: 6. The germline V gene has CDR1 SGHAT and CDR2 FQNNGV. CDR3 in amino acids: CASSVTSGRVYEQYF. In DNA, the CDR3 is TGTGCCAGCAGCGTGACTAGCGGGAGAGTTTACGAGCAGTACTTC.

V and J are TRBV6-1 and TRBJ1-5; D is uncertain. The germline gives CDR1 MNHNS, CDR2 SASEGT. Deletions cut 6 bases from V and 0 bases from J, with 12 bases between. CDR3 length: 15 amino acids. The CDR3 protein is CASSLTGTSNQPQHF. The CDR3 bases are TGTGCCAGCAGCCTCACTGGTACTAGCAATCAGCCCCAGCATTTT.

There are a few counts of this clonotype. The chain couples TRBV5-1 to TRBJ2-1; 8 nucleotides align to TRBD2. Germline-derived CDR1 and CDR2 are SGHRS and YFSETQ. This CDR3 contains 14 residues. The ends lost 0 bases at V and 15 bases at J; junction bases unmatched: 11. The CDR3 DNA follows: TGCGCCAGCAGCTTGGACACACCGGGACTAGAGGGGTTCTTC. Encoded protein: CASSLDTPGLEGFF.

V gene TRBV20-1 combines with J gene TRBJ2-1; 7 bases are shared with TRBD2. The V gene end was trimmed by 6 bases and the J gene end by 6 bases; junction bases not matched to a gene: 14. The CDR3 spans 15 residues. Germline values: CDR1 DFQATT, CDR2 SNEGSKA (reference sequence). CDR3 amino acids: CSAAPPRLASNEQFF. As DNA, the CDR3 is TGCAGTGCGGCCCCCCCCCGACTAGCTTCCAATGAGCAGTTCTTC.

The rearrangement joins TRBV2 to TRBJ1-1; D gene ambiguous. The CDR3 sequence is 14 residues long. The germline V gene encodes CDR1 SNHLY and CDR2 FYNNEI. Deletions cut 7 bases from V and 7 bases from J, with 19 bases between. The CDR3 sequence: CASIGGLGGSEAFF. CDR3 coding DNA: TGTGCCAGCATAGGAGGCCTGGGAGGAAGTGAAGCTTTCTTT.

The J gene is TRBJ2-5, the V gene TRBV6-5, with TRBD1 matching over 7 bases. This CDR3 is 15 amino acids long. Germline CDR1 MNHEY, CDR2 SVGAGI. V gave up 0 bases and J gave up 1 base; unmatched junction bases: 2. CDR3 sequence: CASSYSTGFQETQYF. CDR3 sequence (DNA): TGTGCCAGCAGTTACTCGACAGGGTTCCAAGAGACCCAGTACTTC.

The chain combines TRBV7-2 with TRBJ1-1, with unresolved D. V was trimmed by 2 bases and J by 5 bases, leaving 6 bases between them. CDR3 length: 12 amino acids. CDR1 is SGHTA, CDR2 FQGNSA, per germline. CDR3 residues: CASSLSGTEAFF. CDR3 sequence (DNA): TGTGCCAGCAGCTTATCCGGGACTGAAGCTTTCTTT.

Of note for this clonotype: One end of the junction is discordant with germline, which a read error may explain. CDR3 nucleotides: TGTGTCAGCAGCCAAGTTTCAGTTTCTAACTATGGCTACACCTTC. It codes for CVSSQVSVSNYGYTF. The gene calls are TRBV14 and TRBJ1-2; D is ambiguous. This CDR3 has 15 residues. Germline V lookup: CDR1 SGHDN, CDR2 FVKESK. Variable domain in full (rest from reference TRBV14 and TRBJ1-2): EAGVTQFPSHSVIEKGQTVTLRCDPISGHDNLYWYRRVMGKEIKFLLHFVKESKQDESGMPNNRFLAERTGGTYSTLKVQPAELEDSGVYFCVSSQVSVSNYGYTFGSGTRLTVV.

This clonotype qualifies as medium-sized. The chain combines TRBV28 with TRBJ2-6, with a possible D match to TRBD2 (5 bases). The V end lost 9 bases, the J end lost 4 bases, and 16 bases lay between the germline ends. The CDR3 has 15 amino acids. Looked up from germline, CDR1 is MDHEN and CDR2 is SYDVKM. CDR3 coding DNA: TGTGCCAGTCGAACTCCGGGGTCCGGGGCCAACGTCCTGACTTTC. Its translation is CASRTPGSGANVLTF.

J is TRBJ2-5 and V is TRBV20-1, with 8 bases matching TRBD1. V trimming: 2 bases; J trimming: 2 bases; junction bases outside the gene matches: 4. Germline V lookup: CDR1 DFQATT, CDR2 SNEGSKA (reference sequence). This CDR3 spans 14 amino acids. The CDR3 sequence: CSARKGTGQETQYF. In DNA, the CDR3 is TGCAGTGCTAGAAAGGGGACAGGACAAGAGACCCAGTACTTC.

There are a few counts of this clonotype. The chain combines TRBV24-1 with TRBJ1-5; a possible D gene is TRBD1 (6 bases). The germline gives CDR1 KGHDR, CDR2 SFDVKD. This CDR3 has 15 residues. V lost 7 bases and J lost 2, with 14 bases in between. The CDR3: CATRGPGDGNQPQHF. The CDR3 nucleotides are TGTGCCACCAGAGGGCCAGGGGACGGCAATCAGCCCCAGCATTTT.

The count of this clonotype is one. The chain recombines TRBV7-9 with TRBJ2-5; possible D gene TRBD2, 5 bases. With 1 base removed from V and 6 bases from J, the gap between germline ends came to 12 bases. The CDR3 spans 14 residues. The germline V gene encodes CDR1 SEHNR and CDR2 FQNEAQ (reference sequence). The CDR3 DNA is TGTGCCAGCAGCTTAGTAGGATTCGGGAAGACCCAGTACTTC. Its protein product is CASSLVGFGKTQYF. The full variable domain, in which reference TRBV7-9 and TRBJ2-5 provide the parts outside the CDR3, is DTGVSQNPRHKITKRGQNVTFRCDPISEHNRLYWYRQTLGQGPEFLTYFQNEAQLEKSRLLSDRFSAERPKGSFSTLEIQRTEQGDSAMYLCASSLVGFGKTQYFGPGTRLLVL.

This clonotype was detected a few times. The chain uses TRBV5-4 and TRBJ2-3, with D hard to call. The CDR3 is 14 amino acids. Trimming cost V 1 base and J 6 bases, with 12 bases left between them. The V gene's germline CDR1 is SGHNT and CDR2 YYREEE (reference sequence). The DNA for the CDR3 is TGTGCCAGCAGCTTGAGCCCGACGACGGATACGCAGTATTTT. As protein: CASSLSPTTDTQYF.

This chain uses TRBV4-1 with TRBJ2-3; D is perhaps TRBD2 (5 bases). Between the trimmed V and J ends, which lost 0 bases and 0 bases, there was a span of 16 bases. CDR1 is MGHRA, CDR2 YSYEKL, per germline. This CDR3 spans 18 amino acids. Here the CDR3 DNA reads TGCGCCAGCAGCCAAGATAGATATAAGGGAGCTAGCACAGATACGCAGTATTTT. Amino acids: CASSQDRYKGASTDTQYF.

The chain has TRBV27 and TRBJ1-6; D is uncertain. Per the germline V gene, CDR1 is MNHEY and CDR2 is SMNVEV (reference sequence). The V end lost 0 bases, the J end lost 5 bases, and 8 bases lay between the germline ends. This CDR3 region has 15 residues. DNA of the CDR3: TGTGCCAGCAGTTTATCGAGTCAGCATAATTCACCCCTCCACTTT. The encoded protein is CASSLSSQHNSPLHF.

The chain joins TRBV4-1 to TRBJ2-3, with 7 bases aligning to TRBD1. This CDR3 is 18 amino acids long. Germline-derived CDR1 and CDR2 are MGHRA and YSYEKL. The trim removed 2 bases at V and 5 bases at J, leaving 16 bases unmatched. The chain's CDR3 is CASSQKVDRFPGVDTQYF. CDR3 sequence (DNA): TGCGCCAGCAGCCAAAAAGTGGACAGGTTCCCCGGGGTAGATACGCAGTATTTT.

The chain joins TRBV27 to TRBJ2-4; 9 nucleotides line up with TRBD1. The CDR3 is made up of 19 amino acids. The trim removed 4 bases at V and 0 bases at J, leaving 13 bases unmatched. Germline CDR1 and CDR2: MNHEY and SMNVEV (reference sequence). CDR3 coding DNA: TGTGCCAGCAGTTCGGTTCCCGGGACAGGGAGACTAGCCAAAAACATTCAGTACTTC. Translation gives CASSSVPGTGRLAKNIQYF.